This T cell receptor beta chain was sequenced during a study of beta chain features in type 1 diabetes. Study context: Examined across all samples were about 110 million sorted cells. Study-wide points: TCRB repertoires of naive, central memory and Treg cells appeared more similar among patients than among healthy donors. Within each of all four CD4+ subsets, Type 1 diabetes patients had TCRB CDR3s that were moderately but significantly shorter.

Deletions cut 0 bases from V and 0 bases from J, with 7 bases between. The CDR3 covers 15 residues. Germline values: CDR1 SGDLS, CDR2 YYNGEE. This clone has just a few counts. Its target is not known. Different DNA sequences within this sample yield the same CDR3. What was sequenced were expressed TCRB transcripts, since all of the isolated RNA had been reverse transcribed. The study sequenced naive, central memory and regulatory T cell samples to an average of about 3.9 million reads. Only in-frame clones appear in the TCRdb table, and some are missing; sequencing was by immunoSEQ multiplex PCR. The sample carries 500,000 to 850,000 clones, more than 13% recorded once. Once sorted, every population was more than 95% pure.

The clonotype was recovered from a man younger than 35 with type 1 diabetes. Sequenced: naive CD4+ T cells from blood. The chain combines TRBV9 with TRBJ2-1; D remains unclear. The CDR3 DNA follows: TGTGCCAGCAGCGTAGCCCCGAGCTCCTACAATGAGCAGTTCTTC. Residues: CASSVAPSSYNEQFF.